This T cell receptor beta chain was sequenced for a study of neurological immune-mediated disorders. The study's findings and limits: While HTLV-1-associated myelopathy showed the greatest TCR clonal expansion, multiple sclerosis showed the least, falling below healthy controls. The absence of shared CDR3 amino acid sequences among expanded clones across subjects suggests private repertoires in all groups.

The CDR3 extends over 13 amino acids. V gave up 4 bases and J gave up 5 bases; unmatched junction bases: 3. The V gene's germline CDR1 is SGHRS and CDR2 YFSETQ. Time point here: longitudinal time-point 3. A 10-nucleotide random UMI tagged transcripts in template-switch 5'RACE cDNA synthesis. Per sequencing run, 15-18 subjects together gave over 160 million TCR-beta sequences. A single record per CDR3 protein comes from TCRdb applying MiXCR to the 5' RACE reads. In the table there are about 45,000 distinct CDR3 sequences, roughly 13% of which are singletons. This clonotype was counted at least ten times. Antigen unknown.

This TCR was sampled from a young man in good health. The sample comprised PBMCs. V is TRBV5-1 and J is TRBJ1-5; 7 bases agree with TRBD1. The CDR3 reads CASSQDRDQPQHF. CDR3 DNA sequence: TGCGCCAGCAGCCAAGACAGGGATCAGCCCCAGCATTTT.